Given below is one TCR beta chain in context. Its cognate antigen is unknown. The data stem from a study of T cells in Graves' hyperthyroidism and ophthalmopathy. Study-wide findings and caveats: Classification by a 13 V-J model distinguished ophthalmopathy from stable hyperthyroidism. Blood also contained most expanded thyroid clonotypes above 0.001.

Pregnant or lactating patients were excluded, as were those with uncontrolled infection or other autoimmune disease. Diagnosis relied on clinical symptoms, serum thyroxine and TRAb, thyroid ultrasound and orbital computed tomography. There were TCR beta CDR3 regions amplified from RNA transcripts. An initial round of RT-PCR targeting the TCR CDR3 relied on the HTBI primer set. TCRdb recomputed calls from the multiplex PCR reads with MiXCR, one row per CDR3 protein. The sample contains hundreds of thousands of distinct CDR3 sequences, about 13% of which appear only once. V lost 3 bases and J lost 18, with 12 bases in between. The CDR3 has 11 amino acids. Germline V lookup: CDR1 MNHNS, CDR2 SASEGT.

The receptor was isolated from a woman aged 40-49 years with Graves' ophthalmopathy. The rearrangement uses TRBV6-1 and TRBJ1-6; no clear D gene. Material for sequencing was blood. Written as DNA, the CDR3 is TGTGCCAGCAGTGAGATCGGAACGAACCACTTT. This codes for CASSEIGTNHF.